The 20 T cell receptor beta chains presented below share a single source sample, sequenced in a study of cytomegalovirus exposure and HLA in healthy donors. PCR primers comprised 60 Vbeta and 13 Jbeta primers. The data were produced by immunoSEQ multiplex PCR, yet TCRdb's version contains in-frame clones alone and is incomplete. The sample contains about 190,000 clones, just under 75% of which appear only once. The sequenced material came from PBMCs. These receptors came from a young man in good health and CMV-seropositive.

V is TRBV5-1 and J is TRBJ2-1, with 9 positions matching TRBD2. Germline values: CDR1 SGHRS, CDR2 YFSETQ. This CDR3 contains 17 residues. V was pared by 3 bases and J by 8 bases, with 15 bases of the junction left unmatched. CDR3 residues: CASSYTLGGGAIDEQFF. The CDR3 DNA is TGCGCCAGCAGCTATACTTTGGGCGGGGGGGCCATAGATGAGCAGTTCTTC.

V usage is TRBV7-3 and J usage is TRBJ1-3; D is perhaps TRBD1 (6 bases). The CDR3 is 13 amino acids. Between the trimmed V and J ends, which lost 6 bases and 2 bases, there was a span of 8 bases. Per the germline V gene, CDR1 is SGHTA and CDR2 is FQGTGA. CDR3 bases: TGTGCCAGCAGACAGGGCCCTGGAAACACCATATATTTT. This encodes CASRQGPGNTIYF.

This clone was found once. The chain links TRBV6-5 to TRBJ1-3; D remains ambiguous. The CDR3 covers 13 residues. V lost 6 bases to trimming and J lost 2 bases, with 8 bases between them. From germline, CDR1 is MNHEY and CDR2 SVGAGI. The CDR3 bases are TGTGCCAGCAGCCCCGCTACTGGAAACACCATATATTTT. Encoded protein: CASSPATGNTIYF.

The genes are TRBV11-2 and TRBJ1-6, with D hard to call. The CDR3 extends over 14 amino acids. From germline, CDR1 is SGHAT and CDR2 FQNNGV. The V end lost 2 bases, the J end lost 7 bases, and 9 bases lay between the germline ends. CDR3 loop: CASSLSGFNSPLHF. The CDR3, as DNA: TGTGCCAGCAGCTTATCAGGCTTCAATTCACCCCTCCACTTT. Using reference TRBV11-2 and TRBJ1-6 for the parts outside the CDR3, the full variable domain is EAGVAQSPRYKIIEKRQSVAFWCNPISGHATLYWYQQILGQGPKLLIQFQNNGVVDDSQLPKDRFSAERLKGVDSTLKIQPAKLEDSAVYLCASSLSGFNSPLHFGNGTRLTVT.

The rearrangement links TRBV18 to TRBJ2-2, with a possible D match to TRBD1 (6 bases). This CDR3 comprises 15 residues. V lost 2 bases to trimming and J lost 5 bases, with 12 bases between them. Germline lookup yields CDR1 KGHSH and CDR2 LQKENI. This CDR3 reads CASSPGGGRTGELFF. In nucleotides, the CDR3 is TGTGCCAGCTCACCAGGGGGCGGGCGGACCGGGGAGCTGTTTTTT.

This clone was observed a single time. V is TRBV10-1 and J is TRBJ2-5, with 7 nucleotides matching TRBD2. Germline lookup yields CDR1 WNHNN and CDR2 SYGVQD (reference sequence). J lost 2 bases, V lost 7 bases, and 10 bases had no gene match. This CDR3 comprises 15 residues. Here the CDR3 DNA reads TGCGCCAGCAAAGGGCAAGCGGGATTGCAAGAGACCCAGTACTTC. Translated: CASKGQAGLQETQYF.

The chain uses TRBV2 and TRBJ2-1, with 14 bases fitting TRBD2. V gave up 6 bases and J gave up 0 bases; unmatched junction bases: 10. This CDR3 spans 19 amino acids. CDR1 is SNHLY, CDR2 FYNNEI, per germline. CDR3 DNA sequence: TGTGCCAGCAGGCCGACTAGCGGGAGGGCCTCGAGCTCCTACAATGAGCAGTTCTTC. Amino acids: CASRPTSGRASSSYNEQFF.

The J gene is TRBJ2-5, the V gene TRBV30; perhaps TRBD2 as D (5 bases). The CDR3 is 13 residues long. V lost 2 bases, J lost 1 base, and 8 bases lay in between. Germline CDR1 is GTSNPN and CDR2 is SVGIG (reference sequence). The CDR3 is CAWSRGLQETQYF. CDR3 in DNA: TGTGCCTGGAGTCGCGGGCTCCAAGAGACCCAGTACTTC.

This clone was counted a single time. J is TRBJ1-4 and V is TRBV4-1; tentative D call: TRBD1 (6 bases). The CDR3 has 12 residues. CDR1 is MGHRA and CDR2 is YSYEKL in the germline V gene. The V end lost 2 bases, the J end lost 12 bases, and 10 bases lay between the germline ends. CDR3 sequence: CASSQRTAELFF. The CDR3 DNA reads TGCGCCAGCAGCCAAAGGACAGCGGAACTGTTTTTT.

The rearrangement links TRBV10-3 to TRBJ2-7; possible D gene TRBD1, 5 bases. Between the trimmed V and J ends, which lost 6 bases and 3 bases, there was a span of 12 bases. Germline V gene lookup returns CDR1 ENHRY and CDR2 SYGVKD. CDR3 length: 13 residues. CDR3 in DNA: TGTGCCATCAGAGTGACAGAATACTACGAGCAGTACTTC. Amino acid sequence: CAIRVTEYYEQYF.

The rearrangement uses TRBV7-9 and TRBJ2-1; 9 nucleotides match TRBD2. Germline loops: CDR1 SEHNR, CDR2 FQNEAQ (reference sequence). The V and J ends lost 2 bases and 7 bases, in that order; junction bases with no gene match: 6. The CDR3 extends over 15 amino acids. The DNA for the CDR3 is TGTGCCAGCAGCTTATATAGCGGGAGTGTAAATGAGCAGTTCTTC. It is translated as CASSLYSGSVNEQFF.

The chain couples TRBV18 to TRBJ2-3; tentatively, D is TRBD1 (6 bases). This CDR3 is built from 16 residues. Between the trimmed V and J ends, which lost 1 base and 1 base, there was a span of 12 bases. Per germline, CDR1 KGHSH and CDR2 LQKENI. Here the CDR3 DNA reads TGTGCCAGCTCACCACGCGCAGGGGTGGGCACAGATACGCAGTATTTT. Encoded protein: CASSPRAGVGTDTQYF.

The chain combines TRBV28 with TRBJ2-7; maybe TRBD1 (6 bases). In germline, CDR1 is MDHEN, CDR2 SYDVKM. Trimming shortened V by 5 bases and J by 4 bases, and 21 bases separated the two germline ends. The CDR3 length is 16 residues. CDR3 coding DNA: TGTGCCAGCAGTCCTTCTGGGGGCGAGGGGAAATACGAGCAGTACTTC. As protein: CASSPSGGEGKYEQYF.

The CDR3 sequence: CASSSGTSGNTIYF. DNA for the CDR3: TGTGCCAGCAGCTCAGGGACTTCTGGAAACACCATATATTTT. This chain uses TRBV7-3 with TRBJ1-3; D is perhaps TRBD1 (5 bases). The CDR3 loop spans 14 amino acids. The V end lost 4 bases, the J end lost 1 base, and 8 bases lay between the germline ends. In germline, CDR1 is SGHTA, CDR2 FQGTGA.

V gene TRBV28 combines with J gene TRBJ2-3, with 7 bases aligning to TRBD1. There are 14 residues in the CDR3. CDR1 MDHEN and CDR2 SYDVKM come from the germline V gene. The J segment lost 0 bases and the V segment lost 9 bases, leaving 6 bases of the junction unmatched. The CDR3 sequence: CASSKGASTDTQYF. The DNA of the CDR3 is TGTGCCAGTTCAAAGGGGGCGAGCACAGATACGCAGTATTTT. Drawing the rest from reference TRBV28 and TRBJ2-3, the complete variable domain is DVKVTQSSRYLVKRTGEKVFLECVQDMDHENMFWYRQDPGLGLRLIYFSYDVKMKEKGDIPEGYSVSREKKERFSLILESASTNQTSMYLCASSKGASTDTQYFGPGTRLTVL.

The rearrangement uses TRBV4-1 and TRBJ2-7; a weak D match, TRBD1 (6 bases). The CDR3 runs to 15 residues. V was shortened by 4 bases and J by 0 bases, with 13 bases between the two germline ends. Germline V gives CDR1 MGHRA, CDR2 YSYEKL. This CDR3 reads CASSLGTHASYEQYF. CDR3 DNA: TGCGCCAGCAGCCTTGGGACACATGCCTCCTACGAGCAGTACTTC.

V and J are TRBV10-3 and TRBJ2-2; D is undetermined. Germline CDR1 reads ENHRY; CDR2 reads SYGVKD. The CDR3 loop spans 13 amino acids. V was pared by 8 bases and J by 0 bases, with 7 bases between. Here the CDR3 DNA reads TGTGCCATCGTAGCCTCGAACACCGGGGAGCTGTTTTTT. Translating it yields CAIVASNTGELFF.

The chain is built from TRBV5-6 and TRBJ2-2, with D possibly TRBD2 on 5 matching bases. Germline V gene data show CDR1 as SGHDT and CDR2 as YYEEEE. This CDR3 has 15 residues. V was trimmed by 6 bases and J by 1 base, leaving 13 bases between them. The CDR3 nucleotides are TGTGCCAGCAAAAGCGGACCGAGGAACACCGGGGAGCTGTTTTTT. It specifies CASKSGPRNTGELFF.

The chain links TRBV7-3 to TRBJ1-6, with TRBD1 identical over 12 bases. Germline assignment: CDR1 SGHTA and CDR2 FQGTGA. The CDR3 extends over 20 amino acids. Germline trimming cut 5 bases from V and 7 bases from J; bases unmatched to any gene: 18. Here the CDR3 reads CASSTYPGTGGLGGNSPLHF. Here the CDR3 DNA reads TGTGCCAGCAGCACGTATCCCGGGACAGGGGGCCTTGGGGGAAATTCACCCCTCCACTTT.

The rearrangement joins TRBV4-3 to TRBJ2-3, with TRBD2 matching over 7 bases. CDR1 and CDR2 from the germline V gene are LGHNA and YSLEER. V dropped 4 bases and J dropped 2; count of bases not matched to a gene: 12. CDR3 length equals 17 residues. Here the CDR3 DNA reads TGCGCCAGCAGCCCAGATGGTCTAGCGGACACCACAGATACGCAGTATTTT. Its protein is CASSPDGLADTTDTQYF.